These 4 T cell receptor beta chains came from one sample sequenced in a study of PD-1 blockade in classical Hodgkin lymphoma. Repertoires were generated with immunoSEQ multiplex PCR, while TCRdb's copy carries only in-frame clones and drops some. The data show some 53,000 clones, approximately 86% seen once. Time point denoted: cycle 4 day 1 (C4D1), after less than 7 weeks of nivolumab. All the patients suffered relapse after autologous stem cell transplantation, and brentuximab vedotin exposure differed. Sample: peripheral blood mononuclear cells (PBMCs), taken before the fourth cycle of nivolumab. The source is a human donor with classical Hodgkin lymphoma.

The chain couples TRBV5-1 to TRBJ2-3; 9 bases are shared with TRBD2. Germline loops: CDR1 SGHRS, CDR2 YFSETQ. The length of the CDR3 is 15 residues. J lost 4 bases, V lost 1 base, and 4 bases had no gene match. The DNA of the CDR3 is TGCGCCAGCAGCTTGAAGCGGGGGGAACCAGATACGCAGTATTTT. It yields the protein CASSLKRGEPDTQYF. The complete variable domain, with remaining parts taken from reference TRBV5-1 and TRBJ2-3, reads KAGVTQTPRYLIKTRGQQVTLSCSPISGHRSVSWYQQTPGQGLQFLFEYFSETQRNKGNFPGRFSGRQFSNSRSEMNVSTLELGDSALYLCASSLKRGEPDTQYFGPGTRLTVL.

The CDR3 nucleotides are TGTGCCAGCAGTTTGGAACTGGGGGAGCAGTACTTC. Protein sequence: CASSLELGEQYF. The gene calls are TRBV28 and TRBJ2-7, with no clear D. The germline V gene has CDR1 MDHEN and CDR2 SYDVKM. Between the trimmed V and J ends, which lost 3 bases and 7 bases, there was a span of 10 bases. The CDR3 contains 12 residues.

The gene calls are TRBV27 and TRBJ2-2; D might be TRBD1 (6 bases). Trimming shortened V by 3 bases and J by 5 bases, and 10 bases separated the two germline ends. CDR1 is MNHEY and CDR2 is SMNVEV in the germline V gene (reference sequence). This CDR3 has 14 residues. The CDR3 bases are TGTGCCAGCAGTTTCGGGACAACGACCGGGGAGCTGTTTTTT. Amino acids: CASSFGTTTGELFF.

The gene calls are TRBV19 and TRBJ1-5; D not resolved. The length of the CDR3 is 12 residues. Trimming cost V 5 bases and J 11 bases, with 13 bases left between them. CDR1 LNHDA and CDR2 SQIVND come from the germline V gene (reference sequence). CDR3: CASSLYWEAQHF. CDR3 in DNA: TGTGCCAGTAGTTTGTACTGGGAAGCCCAGCATTTT.